The source of this TCR beta chain is a study of regulatory T cells in long-lasting Graves disease. Study as a whole: Graves' disease counted as persistent after over 5 years of antithyroid drugs with positive TSH receptor antibodies.

The CDR3 is 16 amino acids. Germline assignment: CDR1 SGHAT and CDR2 FQNNGV. V was trimmed by 5 bases and J by 2 bases, leaving 18 bases between them. A word on this clonotype: Its target is not known.

Study-level findings and limits: Persistent disease exhibited a predilection for TRBV28, TRBJ1-2 and TRBJ2-5.

With iRepertoire HTBI primers and Arm-PCR of CDR3 regions, TCR beta libraries were built. TCRdb reprocessed the multiplex PCR reads via MiXCR and lists one record per CDR3 protein. Of around 400,000 distinct CDR3 sequences in the sample, over 20% were seen once. The sample's time point: persistent/refractory GD, antithyroid drugs over 5 years with positive TRAb. From RNA extracted from PBMCs, the TCR library was made. Patients with Graves' disease were diagnosed by American Thyroid Association guidelines. The material sequenced was peripheral blood mononuclear cells (PBMCs), taken when the disease was refractory, from a patient treated with antithyroid drugs. The chain combines TRBV11-2 with TRBJ2-5; the D gene is possibly TRBD2 (6 bases). The clonotype originates from a female donor with Graves disease. This chain's CDR3 is CASSQSLGGGQETQYF. DNA for the CDR3: TGTGCCAGCAGCCAATCCTTAGGCGGAGGGCAAGAGACCCAGTACTTC.